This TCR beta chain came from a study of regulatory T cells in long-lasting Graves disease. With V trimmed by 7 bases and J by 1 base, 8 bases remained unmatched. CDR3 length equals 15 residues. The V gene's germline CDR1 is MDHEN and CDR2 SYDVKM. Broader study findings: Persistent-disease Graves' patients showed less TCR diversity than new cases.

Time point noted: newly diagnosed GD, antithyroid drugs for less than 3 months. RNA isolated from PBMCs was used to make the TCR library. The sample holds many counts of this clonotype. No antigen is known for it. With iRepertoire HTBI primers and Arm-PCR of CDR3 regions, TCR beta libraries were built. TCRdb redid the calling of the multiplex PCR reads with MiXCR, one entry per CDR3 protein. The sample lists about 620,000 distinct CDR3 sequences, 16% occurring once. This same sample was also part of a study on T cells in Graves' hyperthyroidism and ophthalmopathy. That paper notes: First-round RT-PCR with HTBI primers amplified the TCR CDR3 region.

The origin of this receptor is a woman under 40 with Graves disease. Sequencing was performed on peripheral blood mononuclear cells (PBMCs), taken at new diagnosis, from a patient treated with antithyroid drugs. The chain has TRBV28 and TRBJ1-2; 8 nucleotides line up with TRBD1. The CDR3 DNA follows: TGTGCCAGCACTGGACAGGGAGAGAGTAACTATGGCTACACCTTC. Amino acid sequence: CASTGQGESNYGYTF.